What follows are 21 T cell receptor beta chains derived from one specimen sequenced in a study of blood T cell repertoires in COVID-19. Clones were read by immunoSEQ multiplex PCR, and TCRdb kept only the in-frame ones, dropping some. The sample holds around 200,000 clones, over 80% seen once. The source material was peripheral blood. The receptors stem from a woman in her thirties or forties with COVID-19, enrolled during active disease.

The CDR3 region has the DNA TGTGCCAGCAGCTTAGGACAGGCCAGCGTCGGCTACACCTTC. It specifies CASSLGQASVGYTF. The chain uses TRBV7-9 and TRBJ1-2; the D gene is possibly TRBD1 (6 bases). The CDR3 consists of 14 residues. Per germline, CDR1 SEHNR and CDR2 FQNEAQ (reference sequence). Deletions cut 1 base from V and 8 bases from J, with 14 bases between.

CDR3 amino acids: CASSLVAGQGGNIQYF. The DNA for the CDR3 is TGTGCCAGCAGCTTAGTAGCCGGACAGGGGGGAAACATTCAGTACTTC. This chain links TRBV7-9 with TRBJ2-4; 10 bases agree with TRBD1. The germline CDR1 and CDR2 sequences are SEHNR and FQNEAQ (reference sequence). With 1 base clipped from V and 6 bases from J, the junction kept 6 bases outside the gene matches. The CDR3 runs to 16 residues.

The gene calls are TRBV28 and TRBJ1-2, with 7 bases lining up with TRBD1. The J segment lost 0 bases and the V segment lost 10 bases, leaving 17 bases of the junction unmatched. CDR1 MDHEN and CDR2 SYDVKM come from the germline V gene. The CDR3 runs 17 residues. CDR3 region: CATLEPTGSGTNYGYTF. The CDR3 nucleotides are TGTGCCACCCTAGAGCCGACAGGGTCGGGGACTAACTATGGCTACACCTTC.

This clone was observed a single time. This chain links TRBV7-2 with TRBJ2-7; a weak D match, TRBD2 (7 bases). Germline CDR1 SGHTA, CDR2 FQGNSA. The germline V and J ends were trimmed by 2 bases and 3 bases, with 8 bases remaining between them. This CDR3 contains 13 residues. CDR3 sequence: CASSLRGGYEQYF. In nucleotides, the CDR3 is TGTGCCAGCAGCTTAAGGGGGGGCTACGAGCAGTACTTC. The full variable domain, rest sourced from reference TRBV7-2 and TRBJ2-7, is GAGVSQSPSNKVTEKGKDVELRCDPISGHTALYWYRQSLGQGLEFLIYFQGNSAPDKSGLPSDRFSAERTGGSVSTLTIQRTQQEDSAVYLCASSLRGGYEQYFGPGTRLTVT.

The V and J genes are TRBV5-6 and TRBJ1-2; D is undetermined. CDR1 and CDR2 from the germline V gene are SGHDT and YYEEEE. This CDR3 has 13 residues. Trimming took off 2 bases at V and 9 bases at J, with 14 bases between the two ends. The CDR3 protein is CASSFEVRESYTF. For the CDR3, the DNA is TGTGCCAGCAGCTTCGAGGTGCGGGAGAGCTACACCTTC.

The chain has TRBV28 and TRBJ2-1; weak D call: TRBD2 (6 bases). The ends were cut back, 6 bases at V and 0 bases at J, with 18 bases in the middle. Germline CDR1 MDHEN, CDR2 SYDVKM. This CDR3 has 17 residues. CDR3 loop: CASSLGTSPVSYNEQFF. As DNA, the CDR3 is TGTGCCAGCAGCCTGGGGACTTCGCCGGTCTCCTACAATGAGCAGTTCTTC.

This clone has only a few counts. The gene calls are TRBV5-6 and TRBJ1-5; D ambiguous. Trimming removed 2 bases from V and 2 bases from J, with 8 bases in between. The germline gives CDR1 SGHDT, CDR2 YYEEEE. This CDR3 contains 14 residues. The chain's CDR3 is CASSLSVGNQPQHF. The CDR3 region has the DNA TGTGCCAGCAGCTTAAGCGTGGGCAATCAGCCCCAGCATTTT.

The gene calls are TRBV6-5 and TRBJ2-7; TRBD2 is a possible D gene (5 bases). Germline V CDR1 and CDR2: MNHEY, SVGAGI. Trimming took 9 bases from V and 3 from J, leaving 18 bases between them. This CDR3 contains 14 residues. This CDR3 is CASSNGLYDYEQYF. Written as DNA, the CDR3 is TGTGCCAGTTCAAACGGACTGTACGACTACGAGCAGTACTTC.

In DNA, the CDR3 is TGTGCCAGCAGCTTGTCAGGGGAGAACACAGATACGCAGTATTTT. Its protein product is CASSLSGENTDTQYF. The chain combines TRBV5-4 with TRBJ2-3; weak D call: TRBD1 (6 bases). The germline V and J ends were trimmed by 1 base and 2 bases, with 11 bases remaining between them. The germline CDR1 and CDR2 sequences are SGHNT and YYREEE (reference sequence). The CDR3 totals 15 residues.

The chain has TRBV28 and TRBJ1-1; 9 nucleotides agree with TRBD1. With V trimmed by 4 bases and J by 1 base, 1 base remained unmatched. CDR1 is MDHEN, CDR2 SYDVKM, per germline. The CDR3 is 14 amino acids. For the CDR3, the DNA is TGTGCCAGCAGTTCGGACAGGGGGAACACTGAAGCTTTCTTT. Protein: CASSSDRGNTEAFF. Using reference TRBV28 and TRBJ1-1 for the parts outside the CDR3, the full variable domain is DVKVTQSSRYLVKRTGEKVFLECVQDMDHENMFWYRQDPGLGLRLIYFSYDVKMKEKGDIPEGYSVSREKKERFSLILESASTNQTSMYLCASSSDRGNTEAFFGQGTRLTVV.

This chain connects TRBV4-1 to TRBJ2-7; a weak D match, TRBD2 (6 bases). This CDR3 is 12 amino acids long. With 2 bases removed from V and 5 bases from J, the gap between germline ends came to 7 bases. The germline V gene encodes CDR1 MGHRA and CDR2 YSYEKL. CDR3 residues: CASSQSGDEQYF. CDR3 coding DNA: TGCGCCAGCAGCCAATCGGGGGACGAGCAGTACTTC.

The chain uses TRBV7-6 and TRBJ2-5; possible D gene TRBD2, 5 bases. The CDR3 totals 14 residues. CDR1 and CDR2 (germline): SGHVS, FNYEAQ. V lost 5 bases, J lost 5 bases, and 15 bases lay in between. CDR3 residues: CASSPGRLKETQYF. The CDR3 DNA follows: TGTGCCAGCAGCCCCGGCCGACTAAAGGAGACCCAGTACTTC.

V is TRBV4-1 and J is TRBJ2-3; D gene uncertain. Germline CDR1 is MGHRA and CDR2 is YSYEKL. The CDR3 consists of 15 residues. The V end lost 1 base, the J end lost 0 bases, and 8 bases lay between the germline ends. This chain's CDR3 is CASSQVRLSTDTQYF. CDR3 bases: TGCGCCAGCAGCCAAGTTCGACTCAGCACAGATACGCAGTATTTT.

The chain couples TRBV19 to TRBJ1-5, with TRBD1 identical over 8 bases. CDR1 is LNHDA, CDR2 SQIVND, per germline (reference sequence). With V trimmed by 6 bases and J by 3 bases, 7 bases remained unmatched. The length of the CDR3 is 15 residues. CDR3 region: CASSPTGATNQPQHF. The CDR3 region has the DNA TGTGCCAGTAGCCCGACAGGGGCGACCAATCAGCCCCAGCATTTT.

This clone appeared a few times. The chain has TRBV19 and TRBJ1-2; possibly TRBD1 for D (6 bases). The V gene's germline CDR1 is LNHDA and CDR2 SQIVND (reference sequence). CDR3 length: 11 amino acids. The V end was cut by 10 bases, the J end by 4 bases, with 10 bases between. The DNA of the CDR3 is TGTGCCATAAGGGGGAGCTATGGCTACACCTTC. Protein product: CAIRGSYGYTF. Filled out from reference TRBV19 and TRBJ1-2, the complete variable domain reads DGGITQSPKYLFRKEGQNVTLSCEQNLNHDAMYWYRQDPGQGLRLIYYSQIVNDFQKGDIAEGYSVSREKKESFPLTVTSAQKNPTAFYLCAIRGSYGYTFGSGTRLTVV.

Written as DNA, the CDR3 is TGTGCCATCAGTTTTAGACAGGGGGGGAATGAAAAACTGTTTTTT. Translation: CAISFRQGGNEKLFF. The genes are TRBV10-3 and TRBJ1-4; 9 nucleotides agree with TRBD1. The CDR3 totals 15 residues. V gave up 5 bases and J gave up 5 bases; unmatched junction bases: 6. Germline-derived CDR1 and CDR2 are ENHRY and SYGVKD.

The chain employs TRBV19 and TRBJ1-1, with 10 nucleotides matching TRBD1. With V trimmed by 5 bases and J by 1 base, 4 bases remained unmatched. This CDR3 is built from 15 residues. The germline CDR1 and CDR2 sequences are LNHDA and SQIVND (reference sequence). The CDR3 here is CASSPRDRGNTEAFF. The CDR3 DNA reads TGTGCCAGTAGTCCCCGGGACAGGGGGAACACTGAAGCTTTCTTT.

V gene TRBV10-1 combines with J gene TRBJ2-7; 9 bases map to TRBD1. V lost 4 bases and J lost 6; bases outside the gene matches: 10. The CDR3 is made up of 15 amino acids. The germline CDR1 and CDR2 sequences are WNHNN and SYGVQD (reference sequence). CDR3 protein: CASSVPGQGRPEQYF. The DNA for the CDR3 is TGCGCCAGCAGTGTCCCGGGACAGGGTCGCCCCGAGCAGTACTTC.

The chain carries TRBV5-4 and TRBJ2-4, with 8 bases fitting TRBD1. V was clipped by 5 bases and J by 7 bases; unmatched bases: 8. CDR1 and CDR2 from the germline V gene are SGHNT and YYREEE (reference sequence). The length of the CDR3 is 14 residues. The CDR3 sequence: CASSWGQAANIQYF. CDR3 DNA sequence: TGTGCCAGCAGTTGGGGACAGGCGGCGAACATTCAGTACTTC.

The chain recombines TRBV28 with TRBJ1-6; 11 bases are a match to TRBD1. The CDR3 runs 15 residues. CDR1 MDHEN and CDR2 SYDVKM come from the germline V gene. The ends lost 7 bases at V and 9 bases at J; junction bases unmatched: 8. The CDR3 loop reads CASIPPGTGGSPLHF. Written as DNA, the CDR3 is TGTGCCAGCATTCCCCCCGGGACAGGGGGTTCACCCCTCCACTTT.

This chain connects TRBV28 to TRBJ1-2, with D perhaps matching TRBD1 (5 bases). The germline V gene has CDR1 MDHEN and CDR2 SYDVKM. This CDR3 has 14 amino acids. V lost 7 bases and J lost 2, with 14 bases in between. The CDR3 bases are TGTGCCAGCAATCCTTGGGGCGCGAACTATGGCTACACCTTC. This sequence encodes CASNPWGANYGYTF.